The 29 T cell receptor beta chains below all came from one sample that was sequenced in a study of identical twins. TCRdb fed the 5' RACE reads into MiXCR, producing one record per CDR3 protein. This sample has fewer than 800,000 distinct CDR3 sequences, with just over 7% found just once. The same sample was also used in a study of yellow fever vaccine responses in identical twins.

Material for sequencing was PBMCs. Receptors were obtained from a woman between 18 and 29 years old in good health.

This clonotype was observed a few times. This chain uses TRBV24-1 with TRBJ2-7; a possible D gene is TRBD2 (5 bases). V lost 1 base and J lost 7, with 10 bases in between. This CDR3 region has 13 residues. The germline CDR1 and CDR2 sequences are KGHDR and SFDVKD. The chain's CDR3 is CATSDFRGSEQYF. The CDR3 DNA is TGTGCCACCAGTGATTTTAGAGGGAGTGAGCAGTACTTC.

V gene TRBV13 combines with J gene TRBJ2-5; D possibly corresponds to TRBD1 (8 bases). The germline V gene has CDR1 PRHDT and CDR2 FYEKMQ (reference sequence). The CDR3 extends over 15 amino acids. Trimming cost V 4 bases and J 5 bases, with 17 bases left between them. CDR3 in DNA: TGTGCCAGCAGCTCCCAGGACAGGGAGGGGGAGACCCAGTACTTC. This translates into CASSSQDREGETQYF.

This clonotype was counted ten times or more. The J gene is TRBJ2-2, the V gene TRBV9; D possibly corresponds to TRBD2 (6 bases). Germline CDR1 reads SGDLS; CDR2 reads YYNGEE. The CDR3 sequence is 14 residues long. The V gene lost 0 bases and the J gene lost 3 bases, with 6 bases spanning the gap. CDR3: CASSVGGDTGELFF. The DNA of the CDR3 is TGTGCCAGCAGCGTAGGCGGGGACACCGGGGAGCTGTTTTTT.

This clonotype was seen a handful of times. Here the CDR3 DNA reads TGCAGTGCTAGAGTTGAGGACTCCTACGAGCAGTACTTC. It is translated as CSARVEDSYEQYF. The chain carries TRBV20-1 and TRBJ2-7; no clear D. The V end was cut by 1 base, the J end by 0 bases, with 7 bases between. This CDR3 comprises 13 residues. Per the germline V gene, CDR1 is DFQATT and CDR2 is SNEGSKA (reference sequence).

This clonotype was picked up a small number of times. The rearrangement uses TRBV5-1 and TRBJ2-7; possible D gene TRBD1, 6 bases. The CDR3 extends over 14 amino acids. The V gene lost 0 bases and the J gene lost 4 bases, with 11 bases spanning the gap. Germline V gene data show CDR1 as SGHRS and CDR2 as YFSETQ. CDR3 bases: TGCGCCAGCAGCTTGGGAGTACAGGGATACGAGCAGTACGTC. Residues: CASSLGVQGYEQYV.

This clonotype was found many times. The rearrangement joins TRBV5-5 to TRBJ2-7; D may be TRBD1 (6 bases). CDR1 is SGHKS and CDR2 is YYEKEE in the germline V gene (reference sequence). This CDR3 is built from 14 residues. The V end was cut by 1 base, the J end by 4 bases, with 12 bases between. The CDR3 loop is CASSLTGSPYEQYF. CDR3 DNA: TGTGCCAGCAGCTTGACAGGGAGTCCTTACGAGCAGTACTTC.

V usage is TRBV7-6 and J usage is TRBJ2-7; D not certain. V lost 5 bases to trimming and J lost 0 bases, with 14 bases between them. Looked up from germline, CDR1 is SGHVS and CDR2 is FNYEAQ. This CDR3 comprises 15 residues. CDR3 coding DNA: TGTGCCAGCAGCCTAAAGGGAAATAGCTCCTACGAGCAGTACGTC. Translating gives CASSLKGNSSYEQYV.

In its sample, this clonotype was seen many times. This chain connects TRBV2 to TRBJ1-2; TRBD1 is a possible D gene (6 bases). V gave up 4 bases and J gave up 1 base, with 13 bases separating them. The germline gives CDR1 SNHLY, CDR2 FYNNEI. CDR3 length: 15 residues. CDR3 bases: TGTGCCAGCAGTGCAACAGGGTCCCGTAACTATGGCTACACCTTC. Translating it yields CASSATGSRNYGYTF. The full variable domain, completed using reference TRBV2 and TRBJ1-2, is EPEVTQTPSHQVTQMGQEVILRCVPISNHLYFYWYRQILGQKVEFLVSFYNNEISEKSEIFDDQFSVERPDGSNFTLKIRSTKLEDSAMYFCASSATGSRNYGYTFGSGTRLTVV.

This clonotype was picked up many times. This rearrangement joins TRBV12-3 or TRBV12-4 to TRBJ1-4; the match to TRBD1 covers 8 bases. With V trimmed by 5 bases and J by 3 bases, 5 bases remained unmatched. This CDR3 comprises 15 residues. The CDR3 loop reads CASSPRTGPNEKLFF. CDR3 nucleotide sequence: TGTGCCAGCAGTCCGCGGACAGGGCCTAATGAAAAACTGTTTTTT.

This clonotype was detected a few times. The chain links TRBV28 to TRBJ2-5; D uncertain. The ends were cut back, 3 bases at V and 3 bases at J, with 11 bases in the middle. CDR1 and CDR2 (germline): MDHEN, SYDVKM. CDR3 length: 14 amino acids. The CDR3 here is CASSFSIAEETQYF. CDR3 nucleotides: TGTGCCAGCAGTTTCAGTATTGCGGAAGAGACCCAGTACTTC.

V is TRBV20-1 and J is TRBJ1-2; 8 nucleotides agree with TRBD1. This CDR3 has 14 amino acids. Trimming took 3 bases from V and 4 from J; bases not matched to a gene: 7. Germline-derived CDR1 and CDR2 are DFQATT and SNEGSKA (reference sequence). The CDR3 loop is CSAREDRERYGYTF. CDR3 DNA sequence: TGCAGTGCTAGGGAGGACAGGGAACGCTATGGCTACACCTTC.

V usage is TRBV11-1 and J usage is TRBJ2-3, with 7 bases aligning to TRBD2. This CDR3 spans 18 amino acids. Germline-derived CDR1 and CDR2 are SGHAT and FQDESV (reference sequence). V lost 9 bases to trimming and J lost 0 bases; unmatched junction nucleotides: 18. CDR3 residues: CARSAGRSCGGSTDTQYF. DNA of the CDR3: TGTGCCAGGAGCGCCGGGCGCAGCTGCGGGGGAAGCACAGATACGCAGTATTTT. Full variable domain (rest looked up from reference TRBV11-1 and TRBJ2-3): EAEVAQSPRYKITEKSQAVAFWCDPISGHATLYWYRQILGQGPELLVQFQDESVVDDSQLPKDRFSAERLKGVDSTLKIQPAELGDSAMYLCARSAGRSCGGSTDTQYFGPGTRLTVL.

This clonotype was seen repeatedly, ten times or more. V is TRBV6-5 and J is TRBJ2-7; 7 nucleotides align to TRBD1. With 4 bases clipped from V and 4 bases from J, the junction kept 10 bases outside the gene matches. Germline V gene lookup returns CDR1 MNHEY and CDR2 SVGAGI. This CDR3 is built from 15 residues. In DNA, the CDR3 is TGTGCCAGCAGTTTCGGCCCAGGGACAGAATACGAGCAGTACGTC. This codes for CASSFGPGTEYEQYV.

This clonotype was detected many times. The J gene is TRBJ1-2, the V gene TRBV7-8; 8 nucleotides align to TRBD1. This CDR3 is 17 amino acids long. Germline V gene data show CDR1 as SGHVS and CDR2 as FQNEAQ. J lost 4 bases, V lost 4 bases, and 14 bases had no gene match. This CDR3 is CASSSSPQGAEGYGYTF. CDR3 coding DNA: TGTGCCAGCAGCTCCAGCCCTCAGGGGGCTGAGGGCTATGGCTACACCTTC.

This sequence joins TRBV20-1 and TRBJ2-1; D might be TRBD1 or TRBD2, each matching 5 bases. Germline CDR1 DFQATT, CDR2 SNEGSKA (reference sequence). The CDR3 has 14 residues. Trimming removed 7 bases from V and 3 bases from J, with 16 bases in between. The CDR3, as DNA: TGCAGTGTATTGGAACAGGAGGTCTACAATGAGCAGTTCTTC. Protein product: CSVLEQEVYNEQFF.

This clonotype was observed a handful of times. The V gene is TRBV12-3 or TRBV12-4, the J gene TRBJ1-1; 9 bases match TRBD1. Trimming took 8 bases from V and 4 from J; bases not matched to a gene: 5. The CDR3 runs 13 residues. The CDR3 bases are TGTGCCAGCGGGGACAGGGTGAGCACTGAAGCTTTCTTT. Encoded protein: CASGDRVSTEAFF.

J is TRBJ2-2 and V is TRBV29-1; D ambiguous. The CDR3 is made up of 12 amino acids. Germline CDR1 is SQVTM and CDR2 is ANQGSEA. V was cut by 4 bases and J by 6 bases, with 9 bases left in between. The DNA for the CDR3 is TGCAGCGTTGCGCACTTCTCCGGGGAGCTGTTTTTT. Protein: CSVAHFSGELFF.

Only a few counts were recorded for this clonotype. This chain joins TRBV7-9 and TRBJ1-4, with D unclear. With 5 bases removed from V and 6 bases from J, the gap between germline ends came to 13 bases. In germline, CDR1 is SEHNR, CDR2 FQNEAQ (reference sequence). This CDR3 spans 14 amino acids. The CDR3 sequence is CASSRPPGHEKLFF. DNA for the CDR3: TGTGCCAGCAGCCGTCCTCCCGGACATGAAAAACTGTTTTTT.

This clonotype has just a few counts. The rearrangement uses TRBV15 and TRBJ2-2; 8 bases agree with TRBD1. V was pared by 10 bases and J by 7 bases, with 5 bases of the junction left unmatched. The CDR3 has 12 amino acids. The germline V gene has CDR1 LNHNV and CDR2 YYDKDF (reference sequence). This chain's CDR3 is CAIGQGVGELFF. In DNA, the CDR3 is TGTGCCATCGGACAGGGTGTCGGGGAGCTGTTTTTT.

V and J are TRBV27 and TRBJ2-4; 13 bases fit TRBD2. The CDR3 runs 19 residues. With 6 bases clipped from V and 0 bases from J, the junction kept 11 bases outside the gene matches. CDR1 MNHEY and CDR2 SMNVEV come from the germline V gene (reference sequence). CDR3 loop: CASSPAGLAGPLAKNIQYF. CDR3 sequence (DNA): TGTGCCAGCAGCCCCGCGGGACTAGCGGGGCCACTAGCCAAAAACATTCAGTACTTC.

In this sample, this clonotype turned up many times. The CDR3 nucleotides read TGTGCCAGCAGTGCGATCCGGGGAGGGTCCGGGGAGCTGTTTTTT. It yields the protein CASSAIRGGSGELFF. The chain recombines TRBV12-3 or TRBV12-4 with TRBJ2-2, with TRBD2 matching over 7 bases. The V gene end was trimmed by 5 bases and the J gene end by 6 bases; junction bases not matched to a gene: 9. This CDR3 comprises 15 residues.

The chain couples TRBV28 to TRBJ2-5, with a tentative D call TRBD1 (6 bases). From germline, CDR1 is MDHEN and CDR2 SYDVKM. The V end was cut by 7 bases, the J end by 2 bases, with 29 bases between. The CDR3 consists of 19 residues. The DNA for the CDR3 is TGTGCCAGCACCCCATTAAAGAAATTCCTGGACAGCCCACAAGAGACCCAGTACTTC. Translated, it gives CASTPLKKFLDSPQETQYF.

In this sample, this clonotype turned up a few times. The chain links TRBV6-1 to TRBJ2-1; D is tentatively TRBD1 or TRBD2 (5 bases each). V lost 4 bases, J lost 12 bases, and 19 bases lay in between. In germline, CDR1 is MNHNS, CDR2 SASEGT. The CDR3 sequence is 14 residues long. As DNA, the CDR3 is TGTGCCAGCAGTGTAACCCCCAAGGACGGGGCGCAGTTCTTC. Its protein is CASSVTPKDGAQFF.

This clonotype turned up a few times. The chain combines TRBV5-5 with TRBJ1-5, with a tentative D call TRBD1 (5 bases). Trimming stripped 2 bases from V and 0 bases from J, with 9 bases between. Germline CDR1 and CDR2: SGHKS and YYEKEE (reference sequence). CDR3 length: 15 residues. CDR3: CASSLSGTSNQPQHF. The CDR3 DNA sequence: TGTGCCAGCAGCTTATCCGGGACTAGCAATCAGCCCCAGCATTTT.

This clonotype was counted ten times or more. The gene calls are TRBV24-1 and TRBJ2-1, with a possible D match to TRBD1 (5 bases). CDR1 and CDR2 (germline): KGHDR, SFDVKD. V was shortened by 4 bases and J by 7 bases, with 13 bases between the two germline ends. CDR3 length: 14 residues. CDR3 nucleotides: TGTGCCACCAGTGAAAATCCAGGGCGGAATGAGCAGTTCTTC. The encoded protein is CATSENPGRNEQFF.

This clonotype was detected ten times or more. The chain is built from TRBV5-1 and TRBJ2-1, with a weak D call TRBD2 (6 bases). The CDR3 covers 17 residues. CDR1 and CDR2 (germline): SGHRS, YFSETQ. V lost 1 base and J 7 bases, leaving 21 bases between the germline ends. DNA of the CDR3: TGCGCCAGCAGCTTGAACCCAGCGGGCTGGGGTGGGAATGAGCAGTTCTTC. It yields the protein CASSLNPAGWGGNEQFF.

This clonotype was observed many times. V usage is TRBV4-1 and J usage is TRBJ1-1; D is unclear. CDR3 length: 15 amino acids. V was trimmed by 1 base and J by 0 bases, leaving 9 bases between them. Germline values: CDR1 MGHRA, CDR2 YSYEKL. The CDR3 DNA reads as TGCGCCAGCAGCCAAGGGGCGAAGATGAACACTGAAGCTTTCTTT. Amino acid sequence: CASSQGAKMNTEAFF.

This clonotype was counted ten times or more. A junction boundary mismatches the germline segment, possibly from a read error. This chain links TRBV12-3 or TRBV12-4 with TRBJ1-3, with a possible D match to TRBD1 (6 bases). There are 14 residues in the CDR3. CDR3 nucleotides: TGTGCCAGCAGCTTAGGGGGTTCTGGAAACACCATATATTTT. It is translated as CASSLGGSGNTIYF.

This clonotype was counted between two and nine times. The J gene is TRBJ1-1, the V gene TRBV19; D not resolved. V was pared by 7 bases and J by 0 bases, with 15 bases between. CDR1 is LNHDA and CDR2 is SQIVND in the germline V gene (reference sequence). CDR3 length equals 15 residues. The DNA for the CDR3 is TGTGCCAGTAAAACACAGAGATATATGAACACTGAAGCTTTCTTT. As protein: CASKTQRYMNTEAFF.